The sequence of this T cell receptor beta chain was determined in a study of OX40 agonist ivuxolimab in advanced cancers. At the level of the study: Checkpoint inhibitors had been given previously to 40% of patients.

Trimming removed 1 base at V and 1 base at J, with 13 bases between. This CDR3 contains 16 residues. Per the germline V gene, CDR1 is SNHLY and CDR2 is FYNNEI. Sequencing used immunoSEQ multiplex PCR; TCRdb keeps in-frame clones, though not all of them. This repertoire shows 50,000 to 75,000 clones, just over 90% found once; its top ten account for approximately 18%. J is TRBJ1-1 and V is TRBV2; D gene ambiguous. This clonotype originated in an adult with an advanced solid tumor such as melanoma, head and neck, liver or kidney cancer. Sequenced material: CD4+ or CD8+ T cells sorted from blood, taken in a trial of the OX40 agonist ivuxolimab. CDR3 loop: CASSEVGERGNTEAFF. CDR3 DNA: TGTGCCAGCAGTGAAGTTGGGGAGCGGGGGAACACTGAAGCTTTCTTT.